Listed below are T cell receptor beta chains from one sample, sequenced in a study of CXCR3-negative and CXCR3-positive naive CD8 T cells. Reprocessing the 5' RACE reads, TCRdb reports a single entry for every CDR3 protein and omits DNA. The record lists approximately 90,000 distinct CDR3 sequences, of which the ten most abundant hold around 0.53%. The sequencing input was naive CXCR3+ CD8+ T cells from blood. Source of these receptors: a human donor in good health. Some clones in this sample may be carry-over from other donors' samples. Both conserved end residues are part of each CDR3.

CDR3 length,V gene,J gene,CDR3 protein
14,TRBV27,TRBJ2-7,CASSSKRTGVGQYF
11,TRBV11-2,TRBJ2-7,CASSLGNEQYF
13,TRBV4-1,TRBJ1-1,CASSPEGDTEAFF
14,TRBV20-1,TRBJ1-1,CSAGRQGSDTEAFF
13,TRBV13,TRBJ2-5,CASRRREAETQYF
13,TRBV21-1,TRBJ2-7,CASSPSSVDEQYF
12,TRBV12-3/TRBV12-4,TRBJ2-1,CASSPPDNEQFF
16,TRBV15,TRBJ1-1,CATSRGQGKANTEAFF
15,TRBV12-3/TRBV12-4,TRBJ2-7,CASSSSGTENYEQYF
14,TRBV7-6,TRBJ2-5,CASSHASAQETQYF
14,TRBV5-6,TRBJ2-7,CASSFRGLFYEQYF
14,TRBV6-6,TRBJ1-1,CASSGGAANTEAFF
17,TRBV28,TRBJ2-4,CASSFFREGIAKNIQYF
14,TRBV24-1,TRBJ1-5,CATSDESSNQPQHF
13,TRBV27,TRBJ1-1,CASNPAGNTEAFF
16,TRBV12-3/TRBV12-4,TRBJ2-5,CASSLPASGSQETQYF
13,TRBV28,TRBJ2-2,CSSSLLSTGELFF
18,TRBV18,TRBJ2-7,CASSPPGQGAPETYEQYF
13,TRBV29-1,TRBJ2-1,CSVAGGSYSEQFF
17,TRBV28,TRBJ2-3,CASSPEGAGGPTDTQYF
14,TRBV7-2,TRBJ1-5,CASSFLTGNQPQHF
18,TRBV29-1,TRBJ1-1,CSVDRSGQGAAVDTEAFF
14,TRBV5-1,TRBJ2-1,CASSGVSAYNEQFF
15,TRBV29-1,TRBJ2-5,CSVSHRDRAQETQYF
13,TRBV20-1,TRBJ2-7,CSPNDRSSYEQYF
14,TRBV25-1,TRBJ1-5,CASSVGSGNQPQHF
14,TRBV6-1,TRBJ2-2,CASSEWRGTGELFF
13,TRBV13,TRBJ2-1,CASSPNGGNEQFF
14,TRBV27,TRBJ2-7,CASSAGTGIYEQYF
13,TRBV7-7,TRBJ2-5,CASTPGYQETQYF
15,TRBV5-4,TRBJ2-7,CASSLEGKVNYEQYF
15,TRBV28,TRBJ2-1,CASSLLAGERNEQFF
13,TRBV24-1,TRBJ2-7,CATSDLESYEQYF
14,TRBV28,TRBJ2-5,CASSPISDQETQYF
15,TRBV18,TRBJ1-2,CASSPTTGLAYGYTF
16,TRBV7-8,TRBJ2-1,CASSLGTGGWTNEQFF
14,TRBV7-2,TRBJ2-5,CASSLEGFQETQYF
14,TRBV20-1,TRBJ2-1,CSARDPAGVDEQFF
17,TRBV21-1,TRBJ2-1,CASSKWDPPLDNNEQFF